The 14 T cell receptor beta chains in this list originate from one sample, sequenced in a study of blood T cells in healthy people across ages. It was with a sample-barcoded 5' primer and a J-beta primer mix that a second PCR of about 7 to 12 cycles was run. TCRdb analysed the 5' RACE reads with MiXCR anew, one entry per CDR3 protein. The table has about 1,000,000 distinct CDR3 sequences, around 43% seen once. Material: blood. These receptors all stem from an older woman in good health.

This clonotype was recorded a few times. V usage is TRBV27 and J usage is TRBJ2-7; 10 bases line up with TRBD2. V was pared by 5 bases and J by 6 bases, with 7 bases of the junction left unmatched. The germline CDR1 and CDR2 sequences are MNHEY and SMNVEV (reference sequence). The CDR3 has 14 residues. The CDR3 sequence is CASSILAGPSEQYF. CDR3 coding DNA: TGTGCCAGCAGTATACTAGCGGGACCTTCCGAGCAGTACTTC.

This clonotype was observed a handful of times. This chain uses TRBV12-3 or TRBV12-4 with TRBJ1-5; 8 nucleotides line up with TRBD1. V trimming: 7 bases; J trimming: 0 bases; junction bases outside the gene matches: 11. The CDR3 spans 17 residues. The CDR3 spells CASTIIQGVSSNQPQHF. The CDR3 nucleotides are TGTGCCAGCACGATTATACAGGGGGTTAGTAGCAATCAGCCCCAGCATTTT.

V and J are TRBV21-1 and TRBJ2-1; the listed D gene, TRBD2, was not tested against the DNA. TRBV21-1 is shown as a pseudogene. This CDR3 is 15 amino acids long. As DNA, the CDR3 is TGTGCCAGCAGCAAAGGTAGCGGGAGAACCAATGAGCAGTTCTTC. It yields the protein CASSKGSGRTNEQFF.

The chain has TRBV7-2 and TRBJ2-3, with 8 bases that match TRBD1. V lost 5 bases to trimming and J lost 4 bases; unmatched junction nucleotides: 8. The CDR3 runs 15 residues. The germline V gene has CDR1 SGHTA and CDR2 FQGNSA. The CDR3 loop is CASSPDRGGADTQYF. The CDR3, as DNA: TGTGCCAGCAGCCCAGACAGGGGCGGAGCAGATACGCAGTATTTT.

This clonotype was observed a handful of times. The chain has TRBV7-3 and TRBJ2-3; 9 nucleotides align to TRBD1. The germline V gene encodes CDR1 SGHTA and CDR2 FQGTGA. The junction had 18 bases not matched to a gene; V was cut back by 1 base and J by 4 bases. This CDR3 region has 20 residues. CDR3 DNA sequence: TGTGCCAGCAGCTTAAAAATAGGGCCCCCGGGACAGGGAACTTCAGATACGCAGTATTTT. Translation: CASSLKIGPPGQGTSDTQYF.

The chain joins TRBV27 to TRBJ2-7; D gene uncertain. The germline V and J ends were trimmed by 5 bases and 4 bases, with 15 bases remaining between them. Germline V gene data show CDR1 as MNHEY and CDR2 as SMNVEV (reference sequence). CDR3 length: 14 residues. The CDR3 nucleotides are TGTGCCAGCAGTCACAGTCCTCTCCGGTACGAGCAGTACTTC. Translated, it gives CASSHSPLRYEQYF.

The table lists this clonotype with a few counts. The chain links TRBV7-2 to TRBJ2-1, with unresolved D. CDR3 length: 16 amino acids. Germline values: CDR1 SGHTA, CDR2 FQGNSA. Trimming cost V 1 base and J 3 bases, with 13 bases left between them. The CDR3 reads CASSLVGQTSYNEQFF. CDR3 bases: TGTGCCAGCAGCTTAGTCGGGCAGACAAGCTACAATGAGCAGTTCTTC.

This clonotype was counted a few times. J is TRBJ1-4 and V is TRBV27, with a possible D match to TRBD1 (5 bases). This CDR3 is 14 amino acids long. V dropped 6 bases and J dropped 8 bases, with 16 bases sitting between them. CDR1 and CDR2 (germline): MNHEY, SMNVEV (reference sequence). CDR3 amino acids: CASRGGEKREKLFF. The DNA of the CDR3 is TGTGCCAGCAGGGGAGGGGAAAAGAGGGAAAAACTGTTTTTT.

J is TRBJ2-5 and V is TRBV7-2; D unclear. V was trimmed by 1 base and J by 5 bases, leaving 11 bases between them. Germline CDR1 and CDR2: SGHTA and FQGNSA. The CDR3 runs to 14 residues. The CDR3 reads CASSLDRLLETQYF. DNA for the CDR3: TGTGCCAGCAGCTTAGATCGCCTACTCGAGACCCAGTACTTC. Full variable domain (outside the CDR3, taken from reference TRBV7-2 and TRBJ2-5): GAGVSQSPSNKVTEKGKDVELRCDPISGHTALYWYRQSLGQGLEFLIYFQGNSAPDKSGLPSDRFSAERTGGSVSTLTIQRTQQEDSAVYLCASSLDRLLETQYFGPGTRLLVL.

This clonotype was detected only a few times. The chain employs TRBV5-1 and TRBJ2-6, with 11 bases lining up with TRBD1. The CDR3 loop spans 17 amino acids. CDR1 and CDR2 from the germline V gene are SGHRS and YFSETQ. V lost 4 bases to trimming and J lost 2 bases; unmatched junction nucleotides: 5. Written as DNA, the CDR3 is TGCGCCAGCAGCAAAGGGACAGGGGGAACTGGGGCCAACGTCCTGACTTTC. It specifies CASSKGTGGTGANVLTF.

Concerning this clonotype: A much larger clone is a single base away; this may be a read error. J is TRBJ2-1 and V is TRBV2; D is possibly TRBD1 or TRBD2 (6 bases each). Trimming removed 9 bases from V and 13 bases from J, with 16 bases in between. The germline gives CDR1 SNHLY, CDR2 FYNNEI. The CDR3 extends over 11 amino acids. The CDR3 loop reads CARRRGETQFF. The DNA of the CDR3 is TGTGCCAGAAGGAGGGGGGAGACCCAGTTCTTC.

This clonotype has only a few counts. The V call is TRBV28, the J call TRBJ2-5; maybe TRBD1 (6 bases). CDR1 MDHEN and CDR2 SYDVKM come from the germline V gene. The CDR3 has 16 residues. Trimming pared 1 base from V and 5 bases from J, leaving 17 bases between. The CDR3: CASSLFRSGDGETQYF. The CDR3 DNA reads TGTGCCAGCAGTTTATTTAGGTCAGGGGATGGGGAGACCCAGTACTTC.

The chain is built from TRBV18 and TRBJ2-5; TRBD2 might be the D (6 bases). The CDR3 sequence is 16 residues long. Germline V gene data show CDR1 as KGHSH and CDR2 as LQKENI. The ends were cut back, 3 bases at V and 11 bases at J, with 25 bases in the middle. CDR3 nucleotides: TGTGCCAGCTCACCGTTGCCGGGGGACCTCCTGGGAGAGCAGTACTTC. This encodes CASSPLPGDLLGEQYF.

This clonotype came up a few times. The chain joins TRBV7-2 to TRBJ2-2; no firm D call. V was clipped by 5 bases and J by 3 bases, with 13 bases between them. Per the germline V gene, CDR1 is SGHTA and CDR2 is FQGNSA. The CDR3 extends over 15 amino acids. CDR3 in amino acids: CASSARPYYTGELFF. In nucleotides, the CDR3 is TGTGCCAGCAGCGCCCGCCCTTATTACACCGGGGAGCTGTTTTTT.